This TCR beta chain emerged from a study of beta chain features in type 1 diabetes. Sequenced material consisted of expressed TCRB transcripts (all of the isolated RNA was reverse transcribed). The protocol was immunoSEQ multiplex PCR, while the TCRdb copy is restricted to in-frame clones and leaves out a portion. The table lists fewer than 200,000 clones, around 8% of them singletons. This clone was counted only a few times. The J segment lost 5 bases and the V segment lost 4 bases, leaving 13 bases of the junction unmatched. Germline CDR1 reads SGHTA; CDR2 reads FQGNSA. There are 18 residues in the CDR3.

Material: central memory CD4+ T cells from blood. This clonotype was sampled from a young man in good health. The chain employs TRBV7-2 and TRBJ2-5; 13 bases map to TRBD2. The CDR3, as DNA: TGTGCCAGCAGCTCCAGACTAGCGGGGGGACTTCTTCGGGAGACCCAGTACTTC. Amino acid sequence: CASSSRLAGGLLRETQYF.